Described below is a single TCR beta chain sequence and its context. The V segment lost 5 bases and the J segment 7 bases; nucleotides outside the gene matches: 7. In germline, CDR1 is LNHDA, CDR2 SQIVND (reference sequence). The CDR3 consists of 15 residues. This sample was included in a study of control samples from healthy donors and cancer patients. Sequenced by immunoSEQ multiplex PCR; TCRdb stores in-frame clones only, minus some. The sample has 98,000 or so clones, roughly nine tenths seen once; the top ten hold under 15%. Sequencing was performed on blood. The rearrangement uses TRBV19 and TRBJ2-5; 13 positions match TRBD2. This clonotype was obtained from a woman aged 65 to 85 in good health. For the CDR3, the DNA is TGTGCCAGTAGTCTCGGACTAGCGGGGGCTTTGACCCAGTACTTC. Encoded protein: CASSLGLAGALTQYF.